This T cell receptor beta chain is drawn from a study of blood T cells in healthy people across ages. Points from the study as a whole: Diversity of TCR beta correlated strongly with naive T cell percentage. The study found more naive CD4+ cells and higher diversity in long-lived than aged donors.

V lost 4 bases and J lost 7; bases outside the gene matches: 4. The germline CDR1 and CDR2 sequences are MGHRA and YSYEKL. The CDR3 has 13 residues. A note on this clonotype: Antigen unknown.

The use of a sample-barcoded 5' primer and a J-beta primer mix characterized a second PCR of roughly 6 to 11 cycles. TCRdb fed the 5' RACE reads into MiXCR, producing one record per CDR3 protein. The table lists some 900,000 distinct CDR3 sequences, roughly 43% of them singletons. The receptor was derived from a young man in good health. Sequencing was done on a sample of blood. The chain uses TRBV4-1 and TRBJ1-2; 9 bases line up with TRBD1. The chain's CDR3 is CASSRGTGSGYTF. Here the CDR3 DNA reads TGCGCCAGCAGCCGAGGGACAGGGAGTGGCTACACCTTC.